The next 18 T cell receptor beta chains were all read from a single sample in a study of blood T cell repertoires in COVID-19. Profiled with immunoSEQ multiplex PCR; TCRdb holds only in-frame clones, not every one. Among roughly 120,000 clones listed, roughly four fifths were seen once. The sequencing sample was made of peripheral blood. Source of these receptors: a man in his fifties or sixties with acute or convalescent COVID-19.

This clone was seen only once. The V gene is TRBV10-2, the J gene TRBJ2-5; D might be TRBD2 (5 bases). Germline V CDR1 and CDR2: WSHSY, SAAADI. This CDR3 region has 13 residues. The germline V and J ends were trimmed by 2 bases and 7 bases, with 11 bases remaining between them. The CDR3: CASSEGGWGTQYF. The CDR3 DNA follows: TGCGCCAGCAGTGAGGGAGGTTGGGGGACCCAGTACTTC.

V is TRBV3-1 (or the pseudogene TRBV3-2) and J is TRBJ2-2; D ambiguous. Germline V gene sequence: CDR1 LGHDT, CDR2 YNNKEL (reference sequence). This CDR3 region has 13 residues. The V gene lost 5 bases and the J gene lost 1 base, with 5 bases spanning the gap. Here the CDR3 DNA reads TGTGCCAGCAGCTTTCAGAACACCGGGGAGCTGTTTTTT. It codes for CASSFQNTGELFF.

The chain links TRBV18 to TRBJ1-5, with no clear D. The CDR3 length is 16 residues. CDR1 and CDR2 (germline): KGHSH, LQKENI. Trimming removed 4 bases at V and 0 bases at J, with 13 bases between. In DNA form, the CDR3 reads TGTGCCAGCTCACTTACTCGTCCCGATAGCAATCAGCCCCAGCATTTT. This sequence encodes CASSLTRPDSNQPQHF.

The rearrangement links TRBV6-5 to TRBJ2-5; D not resolved. CDR1 and CDR2 (germline): MNHEY, SVGAGI. The CDR3 spans 12 residues. Deletions cut 8 bases from V and 0 bases from J, with 7 bases between. CDR3 amino acids: CASGRNQETQYF. CDR3 nucleotides: TGTGCCAGCGGCAGGAACCAAGAGACCCAGTACTTC.

J is TRBJ1-5 and V is TRBV4-1; D gene unclear. V lost 0 bases and J 3 bases, leaving 9 bases between the germline ends. CDR1 and CDR2 (germline): MGHRA, YSYEKL. The CDR3 covers 15 residues. As DNA, the CDR3 is TGCGCCAGCAGCCAAGACCTTTGGGCCAATCAGCCCCAGCATTTT. Amino acid sequence: CASSQDLWANQPQHF.

The rearrangement joins TRBV25-1 to TRBJ2-1; 7 bases align to TRBD1. The CDR3 is made up of 13 amino acids. The germline V gene encodes CDR1 MGHDK and CDR2 SYGVNS. Trimming removed 6 bases from V and 5 bases from J; junction bases left unmatched: 4. CDR3 DNA: TGTGCCAGCAGCACTACAGGGGACAATGAGCAGTTCTTC. Amino acid sequence: CASSTTGDNEQFF.

The V gene is TRBV7-6, the J gene TRBJ1-5, with D possibly matching TRBD1 (6 bases). Germline values: CDR1 SGHVS, CDR2 FNYEAQ. This CDR3 has 14 residues. V dropped 2 bases and J dropped 5 bases, with 10 bases sitting between them. The DNA for the CDR3 is TGTGCCAGCAGCTTACAGGGGTGGGATCAGCCCCAGCATTTT. Amino acids: CASSLQGWDQPQHF.

This CDR3 is CSVELRQGAGYEQFF. The CDR3 region has the DNA TGCAGCGTTGAACTCCGGCAGGGGGCAGGGTATGAGCAGTTCTTC. The V gene is TRBV29-1, the J gene TRBJ2-1; TRBD1 matches 8 bases. With V trimmed by 2 bases and J by 8 bases, 11 bases remained unmatched. CDR1 is SQVTM, CDR2 ANQGSEA, per germline. CDR3 length equals 15 residues.

DNA for the CDR3: TGCGCCTGCCGCGGGGCGCGCACAGATACGCAGTATTTT. It encodes CACRGARTDTQYF. This chain uses TRBV5-1 with TRBJ2-3, with D possibly being TRBD2 (6 bases). Germline CDR1 reads SGHRS; CDR2 reads YFSETQ. CDR3 size: 13 residues. V was trimmed by 10 bases and J by 1 base, leaving 13 bases between them.

This clone appeared once. V and J are TRBV10-2 and TRBJ2-7; possible D gene TRBD1, 5 bases. V was cut by 3 bases and J by 2 bases, with 5 bases left in between. Germline CDR1 WSHSY, CDR2 SAAADI. This CDR3 region has 12 residues. The CDR3 sequence: CASSEQAYEQYF. The CDR3 nucleotides read TGCGCCAGCAGTGAACAGGCCTACGAGCAGTACTTC.

The V and J genes are TRBV15 and TRBJ2-5; D is possibly TRBD1 (6 bases). V was trimmed by 0 bases and J by 4 bases, leaving 12 bases between them. The CDR3 loop spans 15 amino acids. Germline CDR1 reads LNHNV; CDR2 reads YYDKDF (reference sequence). Here the CDR3 DNA reads TGTGCCACCAGCAGAGAACAACAGGGTGCAGAGACCCAGTACTTC. It translates to CATSREQQGAETQYF.

V and J are TRBV18 and TRBJ2-3; TRBD2 matches 12 bases. Germline-derived CDR1 and CDR2 are KGHSH and LQKENI. The length of the CDR3 is 18 residues. Trimming took 3 bases from V and 4 from J; bases not matched to a gene: 11. The DNA of the CDR3 is TGTGCCAGCTCACCGTTGGGGACTAGCGGGTCCTCCCCAGATACGCAGTATTTT. Residues: CASSPLGTSGSSPDTQYF.

V gene TRBV2 combines with J gene TRBJ2-7, with D possibly being TRBD1 (6 bases). Trimming took 6 bases from V and 6 from J, leaving 9 bases between them. The CDR3 is 11 residues long. The V gene's germline CDR1 is SNHLY and CDR2 FYNNEI. The CDR3 loop is CASRGQFEQYF. The CDR3 DNA is TGTGCCAGCAGAGGACAGTTCGAGCAGTACTTC. Full variable domain (remainder filled in from reference TRBV2 and TRBJ2-7): EPEVTQTPSHQVTQMGQEVILRCVPISNHLYFYWYRQILGQKVEFLVSFYNNEISEKSEIFDDQFSVERPDGSNFTLKIRSTKLEDSAMYFCASRGQFEQYFGPGTRLTVT.

The chain has TRBV30 and TRBJ1-1; D possibly corresponds to TRBD1 (5 bases). The CDR3 consists of 13 residues. V was cut by 3 bases and J by 0 bases, with 8 bases left in between. CDR1 GTSNPN and CDR2 SVGIG come from the germline V gene (reference sequence). The CDR3 nucleotides read TGTGCCTGGAGGGACAACGTGAACACTGAAGCTTTCTTT. Its translation is CAWRDNVNTEAFF.

This clone was seen a few times. The chain joins TRBV4-2 to TRBJ2-7; the match to TRBD2 covers 10 bases. The junction had 4 bases not matched to a gene; V was cut back by 0 bases and J by 5 bases. Per the germline V gene, CDR1 is LGHNA and CDR2 is YNFKEQ. The CDR3 is 15 amino acids. The CDR3 protein is CASSQEAGGPNEQYF. The CDR3 DNA is TGTGCCAGCAGCCAAGAAGCGGGAGGGCCCAACGAGCAGTACTTC.

J is TRBJ1-4 and V is TRBV5-6; 7 bases line up with TRBD1. V was pared by 0 bases and J by 5 bases, with 4 bases of the junction left unmatched. This CDR3 contains 15 residues. Germline V gene lookup returns CDR1 SGHDT and CDR2 YYEEEE. The CDR3 is CASSLEGAGNEKLFF. CDR3 bases: TGTGCCAGCAGCTTGGAGGGGGCCGGGAATGAAAAACTGTTTTTT.

This chain connects TRBV19 to TRBJ1-2, with D uncertain. Germline lookup yields CDR1 LNHDA and CDR2 SQIVND (reference sequence). The CDR3 covers 13 residues. V lost 3 bases, J lost 3 bases, and 8 bases lay in between. CDR3 nucleotide sequence: TGTGCCAGTAGTATGAGGAGGGACTATGGCTACACCTTC. Its translation: CASSMRRDYGYTF.

J is TRBJ2-4 and V is TRBV30; D is unclear. The CDR3 loop spans 16 amino acids. The germline V gene has CDR1 GTSNPN and CDR2 SVGIG (reference sequence). Trimming pared 2 bases from V and 0 bases from J, leaving 14 bases between. DNA of the CDR3: TGTGCCTGGAGTCCCTCGAGAGTACTAGCCAAAAACATTCAGTACTTC. Its protein product is CAWSPSRVLAKNIQYF.